This is a list of T cell receptor beta chains from one sample in a study of CD8+CD57+ T cells in acquired aplastic anemia. TCRdb independently ran MiXCR on the reads; one entry per CDR3 protein. Seen here are about 160,000 distinct CDR3 sequences, under 55% observed once, and the top ten hold approximately 3%. Sequenced: sorted CD4+, CD8+, or CD8+CD57+ T cells (not recorded which) from PBMCs. These receptors all stem from a human donor with aplastic anemia. Each CDR3 is given with its conserved first and last residue. Fields, in order: V gene, J gene, clone size, D gene, CDR3 DNA, CDR3 protein. D genes are given only for firm matches. Only some rows state a clone size, as once, few, many or a class for expanded clones.

TRBV2	TRBJ1-2	.	TRBD1	TGTGCCAGCAGTGACGACAGGGAGTGGGGCTACACCTTC	CASSDDREWGYTF
TRBV19	TRBJ2-7	few	.	TGTGCCAGTAGTGGCGGGGAATCCTACGAGCAGTACTTC	CASSGGESYEQYF
TRBV2	TRBJ2-5	many	.	TGTGCCAGCAGTATCGGCCAAGAGACCCAGTACTTC	CASSIGQETQYF
TRBV9	TRBJ1-1	many	.	TGTGCCAGCAGCGTAGATTCGGAGACTGAAGCTTTCTTT	CASSVDSETEAFF
TRBV11-2	TRBJ2-5	.	TRBD2	TGTGCCAGCAGCCCTCGACTAGCGGGAGGTCCTCAAGAGACCCAGTACTTC	CASSPRLAGGPQETQYF
TRBV19	TRBJ1-6	few	.	TGTGCCAGTAAGGAAACAGGGAATTCACCCCTCCACTTT	CASKETGNSPLHF
TRBV29-1	TRBJ1-4	.	.	TGCAGCGTTGCCGGGCAGTCGACTAATGAAAAACTGTTTTTT	CSVAGQSTNEKLFF
TRBV10-3	TRBJ1-2	few	.	TGTGCCAGTTCTAGGGACCCTGGCTATGGCTACACCTTC	CASSRDPGYGYTF
TRBV20-1	TRBJ2-5	.	.	TGCAGTGCTAGTTCACCTGGCGAAGTCCTTGAGACCCAGTACTTC	CSASSPGEVLETQYF
TRBV24-1	TRBJ2-3	.	.	TGTGCCACCCGGGTGGGGGGCACAGATACGCAGTATTTT	CATRVGGTDTQYF
TRBV19	TRBJ2-1	many	.	TGTGCCAGTAGTCGGGGTTCTTCCTACAATGAGCAGTTCTTC	CASSRGSSYNEQFF
TRBV7-9	TRBJ1-5	many	TRBD1	TGTGCCAGCAGCCCCACAGGGGATCAGCCCCAGCATTTT	CASSPTGDQPQHF
TRBV6-5	TRBJ1-1	many	.	TGTGCCAGCAGTCCCTCGGGCGGGGGTTGGGGAAACACTGAAGCTTTCTTT	CASSPSGGGWGNTEAFF
TRBV19	TRBJ1-2	.	.	TGTGCCAGTAGTATAGGGCGGGCAGCCTATGGCTACACCTTC	CASSIGRAAYGYTF
TRBV29-1	TRBJ1-2	.	.	TGCAGCGTTCTGACAGCCGACTATGGCCACACCTTC	CSVLTADYGHTF
TRBV5-1	TRBJ2-3	many	.	TGCGCCAGCAGCCATTCCGGGACTAGCACAGATACGCAGTATTTT	CASSHSGTSTDTQYF
TRBV12-3/TRBV12-4	TRBJ2-1	many	TRBD2	TGTGCCAGCAGTTTTCTAGCGGGGGGTGAGCAGTTCTTC	CASSFLAGGEQFF
TRBV7-9	TRBJ2-7	many	.	TGTGCCAGCAGCTTAAATGTAAACCGAGGAGGCGAGCAGTACTTC	CASSLNVNRGGEQYF
TRBV20-1	TRBJ2-1	many	.	TGCAGTGCTAGAGTGCTCGATGAGCAGTTCTTC	CSARVLDEQFF
TRBV20-1	TRBJ2-3	.	.	TGCAGTGCACCCCGGGACCGCGAGGGCGATACGCAGTATTTT	CSAPRDREGDTQYF
TRBV7-2	TRBJ2-7	.	TRBD2	TGTGCCAGCAGCTTGGGACTAGCCGGGACCTCAGCGGAGTACTTC	CASSLGLAGTSAEYF
TRBV20-1	TRBJ2-3	once	.	TGCAGTGCCAGCTCACCAAGCGGGCTCGAAGATACGCAGTATTTT	CSASSPSGLEDTQYF